Sequencing of this T cell receptor beta chain was carried out in a study of beta chain features in type 1 diabetes (dated by TCRdb to about 2018). Background on the whole study: No differences in mean age, gender distribution, total cell number or subset yield were found between patients and healthy donors. The study compared the TCRB repertoires of sorted circulating CD4+ T cell subsets in recently diagnosed type 1 diabetes patients with those in matched healthy donors. A total of 107,917,701 sorted cells were examined across all samples, and the number of cells per subset was strongly correlated with RNA yield. Naive and central memory subsets were obtained from all 30 or so donors, but regulatory and stem cell-like memory subsets were isolated from only 8 patients and roughly 8 healthy donors.

General findings and caveats noted by the study authors: HLA sub-analyses involved small numbers of individuals, so any influence of HLA type on TCRB rearrangement remained unresolved. Because cDNA was sequenced instead of genomic DNA, activated cells with high expression could be over-represented, although the groups did not differ in activation or CD3 levels. At VDJ recombination sites, patients with type 1 diabetes made fewer insertions and deleted more nucleotides, a pattern implying thymic rearrangement abnormalities. Shorter templates might have been favored by PCR, but patient and control samples were amplified and corrected together, so both groups would have been affected equally by any skew. Type 1 diabetes patients showed a moderate but significant shortening of TCRB CDR3 length in all four CD4+ subsets. The naive, central memory and regulatory TCRB repertoires appeared to resemble one another more closely among patients than among healthy donors.

This clone was seen more than once but under ten times. Its target antigen remains unknown. Base qualities were left out, and no much larger clone turns up one base away. All of the isolated RNA was reverse transcribed with the High Capacity cDNA Reverse Transcription Kit, so expressed TCRB transcripts were sequenced. Deep immunoSEQ sequencing was applied to naive, central memory and regulatory T cell samples, giving an average of around 3.8 million total reads per sample. Sorted cells were lysed in RLT buffer, and RNA was extracted using DNase-treated RNeasy Micro or Mini kits according to cell number. To prevent cross-contamination, every cell subset was processed on its own, while patient and healthy donor samples were processed together. TCRB sequences were amplified from cDNA with the immunoSEQ multiplex PCR, producing 87-bp fragments spanning the CDR3 region. Sequencing of the amplicons was done on the Illumina HiSeq platform. For the original study's pipeline: PCR bias was computationally corrected using synthetic template baselines, reads within Hamming distance 2 were collapsed, and singletons that could not be merged were discarded. Reads were aligned against IMGT to assign V, D and J genes, CDR3 length and insertions or deletions at six rearrangement sites. Within each subset, clonotype counts were normalized to sorted cell number, and only after that were true diversity and Gini coefficients computed with the tcR R package. The overlap coefficient, calculated on TCRB nucleotide sequences, was used to quantify repertoire sharing. Not all clones reach the TCRdb copy of this immuneACCESS table, which keeps in-frame sequences only. Checked studies attribute under half of the gap to unresolved V genes and leave the rest unexplained. V, J and clone size are those of that table, while D and trimming were read from the DNA. In this sample the table shows 100,000 to 150,000 clones, 17% of which occur a single time. The leading ten clones occupy 2.6% of the sample.

For CDR1 and CDR2, the germline V gene lists MNHEY and SVGAGI. Taken from cysteine to phenylalanine, the CDR3 has 15 residues. Only CDR3 DNA remains: 45 bases, in frame from the first base. V was cut back by 0 bases and J by 3 bases, leaving a gap of 11 bases between them. A single peripheral blood draw of around 120 mL on average was collected from each donor into heparinised tubes. Naive, central memory, regulatory and stem cell-like memory CD4+ T cells were sorted on a BD FACSAria II using a panel including CD45RO, CCR7, CD25, CD127, CD95 and CD27. All sorted populations exceeded 98% purity. PBMCs were isolated right away by Lymphoprep density gradient centrifugation and were stained directly, without culture. To minimize batch effects, samples were stained and sorted in pairs, one healthy donor with one patient per experiment.

The sequence links TRBV6-5 to TRBJ1-2; a weak D assignment points to TRBD1 (5 bases agree). The specimen was central memory CD4+ T cells from blood. The origin of this receptor is a man aged 18 to 29 with type 1 diabetes. The CDR3 amino acid sequence is: CASSYSGHSDYGYTF. The nucleotide sequence reads TGTGCCAGCAGTTACTCGGGGCACTCGGACTATGGCTACACCTTC.